This entry is about one T cell receptor beta chain. These data originate in a study of blood T cell repertoires in COVID-19. After removal of 4 bases from V and 4 bases from J, the junction contained 2 bases not matched to a gene. Germline V gene lookup returns CDR1 SGHRS and CDR2 YFSETQ. The CDR3 has 13 amino acids. Assay: immunoSEQ multiplex PCR; the TCRdb copy retains only in-frame clones and omits some. The sample lists roughly 220,000 clones; approximately 80% were seen once. This clonotype was obtained from a middle-aged man who had recovered from COVID-19. The V call is TRBV5-1, the J call TRBJ2-5; 9 bases align to TRBD1. The sample consisted of PBMCs or T cells enriched from blood (not recorded which). The CDR3 sequence: CASSGTGTETQYF. The CDR3, as DNA: TGCGCCAGCAGCGGGACAGGGACAGAGACCCAGTACTTC. The complete variable domain, with remaining parts taken from reference TRBV5-1 and TRBJ2-5, reads KAGVTQTPRYLIKTRGQQVTLSCSPISGHRSVSWYQQTPGQGLQFLFEYFSETQRNKGNFPGRFSGRQFSNSRSEMNVSTLELGDSALYLCASSGTGTETQYFGPGTRLLVL.